Below, 19 T cell receptor beta chains from the same sample are listed, as sequenced in a study of human T cells and chemical hapten exposure. Time point of the sample: patch test 2, 6 weeks after DPC sensitization. Treatment given: therapeutic diphenylcyclopropenone sensitization with weekly scalp DPC. The template was total RNA from unfractionated whole blood. TCRdb fed the RACE reads into MiXCR, producing one record per CDR3 protein. In the table there are some 42,000 distinct CDR3 sequences, roughly a tenth of which are singletons. The sample was whole blood, taken in connection with sensitization to the hapten diphenylcyclopropenone (DPC). Receptors originate from a woman aged 25 to 39 with alopecia areata. Some clones in this sample may be carry-over from other donors' samples.

This clonotype has more than one count but fewer than ten. The chain employs TRBV12-3 or TRBV12-4 and TRBJ2-1; D is possibly TRBD1 (6 bases). Trimming removed 5 bases at V and 4 bases at J, with 15 bases between. CDR3 length: 15 amino acids. CDR3 loop: CASSRTGTKYNEQFF. The CDR3 coding sequence is TGTGCCAGCAGTCGCACCGGGACAAAGTACAATGAGCAGTTCTTC.

This clonotype has a handful of counts. The chain employs TRBV12-3 or TRBV12-4 and TRBJ2-2; TRBD1 matches at 10 bases. CDR3 size: 15 residues. The J segment lost 6 bases and the V segment lost 5 bases, leaving 6 bases of the junction unmatched. This CDR3 is CASSLRTGGSGELFF. The DNA of the CDR3 is TGTGCCAGCAGTCTAAGGACAGGGGGGTCCGGGGAGCTGTTTTTT.

The chain combines TRBV6-5 with TRBJ1-2; 8 bases align to TRBD1. CDR3 length: 13 amino acids. The trim removed 7 bases at V and 6 bases at J, leaving 7 bases unmatched. CDR1 and CDR2 (germline): MNHEY, SVGAGI. CDR3 region: CASTLRGQNGYTF. Written as DNA, the CDR3 is TGTGCCAGCACCCTCAGGGGGCAAAATGGCTACACCTTC.

This clonotype has just a few counts. The rearrangement links TRBV27 to TRBJ2-7; possibly TRBD1 or TRBD2 for D (5 bases each). V was shortened by 0 bases and J by 3 bases, with 12 bases between the two germline ends. The CDR3 has 15 amino acids. Germline V gives CDR1 MNHEY, CDR2 SMNVEV (reference sequence). The CDR3 region is CASSLSGPESYEQYF. CDR3 DNA: TGTGCCAGCAGTTTATCGGGACCGGAGAGCTACGAGCAGTACTTC.

CDR3 coding DNA: TGCAGTGCTAGAGATCGGGAGACAGTCTCCCCCTACGAGCAGTACTTC. Amino acids: CSARDRETVSPYEQYF. The V gene is TRBV20-1, the J gene TRBJ2-7; tentative D call: TRBD2 (6 bases). The ends were cut back, 0 bases at V and 2 bases at J, with 17 bases in the middle. The germline CDR1 and CDR2 sequences are DFQATT and SNEGSKA (reference sequence). The CDR3 runs 16 residues.

This clonotype was counted ten times or more. The rearrangement joins TRBV27 to TRBJ2-7; 7 bases are a match to TRBD2. Unmatched junction bases numbered 8, after V lost 1 base and J lost 5 bases. The CDR3 has 15 amino acids. Germline V lookup: CDR1 MNHEY, CDR2 SMNVEV (reference sequence). The CDR3 coding sequence is TGTGCCAGCAGTTTATGGGGACTATCGGACCACGAGCAGTACTTC. Its protein is CASSLWGLSDHEQYF.

This clonotype counts as medium-sized (0.01 to 0.1%). The chain uses TRBV28 and TRBJ2-1; D unresolved. There are 14 residues in the CDR3. Trimming shortened V by 2 bases and J by 3 bases, and 8 bases separated the two germline ends. Germline V gene sequence: CDR1 MDHEN, CDR2 SYDVKM. The CDR3 sequence is CASSLQTVYNEQFF. The CDR3 DNA is TGTGCCAGCAGTTTACAGACTGTCTACAATGAGCAGTTCTTC.

This clonotype has a handful of counts. V usage is TRBV6-5 and J usage is TRBJ1-2; TRBD1 agrees at 12 bases. The CDR3 totals 13 residues. The V segment lost 8 bases and the J segment 4 bases; nucleotides outside the gene matches: 2. CDR1 and CDR2 from the germline V gene are MNHEY and SVGAGI. CDR3 sequence reads: CASRDRGLYGYTF. In DNA form, the CDR3 reads TGTGCCAGCCGGGACAGGGGGCTCTATGGCTACACCTTC.

This clonotype appeared many times. The chain couples TRBV7-2 to TRBJ2-5; TRBD2 matches 10 bases. J lost 3 bases, V lost 8 bases, and 9 bases had no gene match. The length of the CDR3 is 15 residues. The germline CDR1 and CDR2 sequences are SGHTA and FQGNSA. DNA of the CDR3: TGTGCCAGCCGGGCCGAAACTAGCGGGAAAGAGACCCAGTACTTC. Encoded protein: CASRAETSGKETQYF.

This chain connects TRBV5-1 to TRBJ2-3; TRBD2 matches at 13 bases. The CDR3 runs 16 residues. The V gene's germline CDR1 is SGHRS and CDR2 YFSETQ. V was clipped by 4 bases and J by 5 bases; unmatched bases: 7. The DNA for the CDR3 is TGCGCCAGCAGCCTAGGGACTAGCGGGGAGGGAGATACGCAGTATTTT. Its translation is CASSLGTSGEGDTQYF.

This clonotype was counted at least ten times. The gene calls are TRBV6-5 and TRBJ1-2; D call uncertain. CDR3 size: 17 residues. The V end was cut by 5 bases, the J end by 5 bases, with 24 bases between. In germline, CDR1 is MNHEY, CDR2 SVGAGI. DNA for the CDR3: TGTGCCAGCAGTAAATCTACCCCCGGGGTTAAAGAGTATGGCTACACCTTC. This codes for CASSKSTPGVKEYGYTF.

This clonotype was seen repeatedly, ten times or more. The rearrangement joins TRBV6-2 or TRBV6-3 to TRBJ1-5; 9 bases align to TRBD1. CDR1 MNHEY and CDR2 SVGEGT come from the germline V gene. The length of the CDR3 is 14 residues. The V segment lost 7 bases and the J segment 5 bases; nucleotides outside the gene matches: 6. The CDR3 DNA reads as TGTGCCAGCACCGCCGGGACAGGGTATCAGCCCCAGCATTTT. Protein product: CASTAGTGYQPQHF.

This clonotype was seen only a few times. The rearrangement links TRBV2 to TRBJ1-2, with 9 bases identical to TRBD1. J gave up 7 bases and V 5 bases, and 5 bases lay outside the gene matches. The germline CDR1 and CDR2 sequences are SNHLY and FYNNEI. The CDR3 has 13 residues. The CDR3 DNA follows: TGTGCCAGCAGTACACAGGGGGCGGTTGGCTACACCTTC. Translating it yields CASSTQGAVGYTF. Together with reference TRBV2 and TRBJ1-2, the CDR3 gives the full variable domain: EPEVTQTPSHQVTQMGQEVILRCVPISNHLYFYWYRQILGQKVEFLVSFYNNEISEKSEIFDDQFSVERPDGSNFTLKIRSTKLEDSAMYFCASSTQGAVGYTFGSGTRLTVV.

This clonotype was seen ten or more times. V is TRBV20-1 and J is TRBJ1-2; weak D call: TRBD1 (5 bases). Germline CDR1 is DFQATT and CDR2 is SNEGSKA (reference sequence). The CDR3 has 13 residues. The germline V and J ends were trimmed by 3 bases and 7 bases, with 15 bases remaining between them. The chain's CDR3 is CSARIWGESGYTF. CDR3 nucleotide sequence: TGCAGTGCTAGGATTTGGGGGGAAAGTGGCTACACCTTC.

This sequence joins TRBV29-1 and TRBJ2-1, with 13 bases fitting TRBD2. Trimming cost V 7 bases and J 8 bases; bases outside gene matches: 8. Per germline, CDR1 SQVTM and CDR2 ANQGSEA. The CDR3 sequence is 14 residues long. The CDR3 coding sequence is TGCAGCGGTGGACTAGCGGGGGTCGGAGATGAGCAGTTCTTC. This gives the protein CSGGLAGVGDEQFF.

This clonotype showed up many times. The V and J genes are TRBV5-1 and TRBJ2-3, with D perhaps TRBD2 (6 bases). The germline V gene has CDR1 SGHRS and CDR2 YFSETQ. The CDR3 runs to 14 residues. V was trimmed by 5 bases and J by 5 bases, leaving 15 bases between them. CDR3 in DNA: TGCGCCAGCAGGTCGACGGGGGTCGTAGATACGCAGTATTTT. It specifies CASRSTGVVDTQYF.

Many counts were recorded for this clonotype. The chain uses TRBV7-9 and TRBJ2-1, with 10 bases that match TRBD2. Germline V CDR1 and CDR2: SEHNR, FQNEAQ (reference sequence). The CDR3 extends over 16 amino acids. Trimming cost V 7 bases and J 1 base; bases outside gene matches: 7. CDR3: CASIPTSGFSYNEQFF. As DNA, the CDR3 is TGTGCCAGCATCCCGACTAGCGGGTTTTCCTACAATGAGCAGTTCTTC.

This clonotype was found many times. V is TRBV6-1 and J is TRBJ1-1; TRBD1 aligns across 7 bases. Germline lookup yields CDR1 MNHNS and CDR2 SASEGT. The CDR3 contains 12 residues. V lost 7 bases, J lost 10 bases, and 9 bases stayed unmatched. The DNA for the CDR3 is TGTGCCAGCACCCCAGGGGGGACAGTAGCTTTCTTT. This gives the protein CASTPGGTVAFF.

This clonotype has only a few counts. This chain uses TRBV6-5 with TRBJ2-7; a weak D match, TRBD2 (5 bases). This CDR3 is built from 16 residues. V shed 0 bases and J shed 5 bases, with 17 bases lying between them. Germline CDR1 reads MNHEY; CDR2 reads SVGAGI. CDR3 residues: CASSYSQAGAGNEQYF. Written as DNA, the CDR3 is TGTGCCAGCAGTTACTCCCAGGCTGGCGCCGGGAACGAGCAGTACTTC.